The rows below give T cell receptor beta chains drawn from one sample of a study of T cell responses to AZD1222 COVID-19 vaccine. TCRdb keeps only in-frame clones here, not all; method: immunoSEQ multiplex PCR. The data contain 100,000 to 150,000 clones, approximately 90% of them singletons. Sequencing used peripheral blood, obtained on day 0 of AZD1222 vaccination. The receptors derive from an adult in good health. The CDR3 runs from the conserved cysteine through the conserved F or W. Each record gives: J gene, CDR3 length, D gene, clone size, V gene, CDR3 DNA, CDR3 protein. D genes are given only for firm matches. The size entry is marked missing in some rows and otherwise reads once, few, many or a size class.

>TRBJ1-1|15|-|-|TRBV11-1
TGTGCCAGCAGCACCCCCTTAGGCGGGAACACTGAAGCTTTCTTT
CASSTPLGGNTEAFF
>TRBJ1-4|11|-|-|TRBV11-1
TGTGCCAGCAGCTTGGGGGAGAAACTGTTTTTT
CASSLGEKLFF
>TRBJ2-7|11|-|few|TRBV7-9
TGTGCCTCAAGGGGTTCCACCGGGCAGTACTTC
CASRGSTGQYF
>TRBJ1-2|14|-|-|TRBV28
TGTGCCACCACCCTCGGGGCCGGTCTTCGTGGCTACACCTTC
CATTLGAGLRGYTF
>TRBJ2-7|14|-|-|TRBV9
TGTGCCAGCAGCGTAGCTTCCGCAGGGTACGAGCAGTACTTC
CASSVASAGYEQYF
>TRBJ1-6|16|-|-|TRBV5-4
TGTGCCAGCAGCCCGGGACATCTACGGGATAATTCACCCCTCCACTTT
CASSPGHLRDNSPLHF
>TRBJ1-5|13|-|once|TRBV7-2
TGTGCCAGCAGCTTAATGGGGGATCAGCCCCAGCATTTT
CASSLMGDQPQHF
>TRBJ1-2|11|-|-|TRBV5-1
TGCGCCAGCAGCCAGACAGAGACCTACACCTTC
CASSQTETYTF
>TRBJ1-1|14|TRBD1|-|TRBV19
TGTGCCAGTAGGGGCAGGGGGCGGTCCACTGAAGCTTTCTTT
CASRGRGRSTEAFF
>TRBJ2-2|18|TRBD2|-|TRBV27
TGTGCCAGCAGTTCCAGGACTAGCGGGCGACCGAACACCGGGGAGCTGTTTTTT
CASSSRTSGRPNTGELFF
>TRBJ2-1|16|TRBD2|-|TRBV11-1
TGTGCCAGCAGCTTAGCTTTCGGAGCGGGATTGAATGAGCAGTTCTTC
CASSLAFGAGLNEQFF
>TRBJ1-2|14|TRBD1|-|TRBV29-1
TGCAGCGCCAGACAGGGGGCTAACAACTATGGCTACACCTTC
CSARQGANNYGYTF
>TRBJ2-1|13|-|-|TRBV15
TGTGCCATCCAGTACAGCTCCTACAATGAGCAGTTCTTC
CAIQYSSYNEQFF
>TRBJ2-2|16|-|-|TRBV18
TGTGCCAGCTCACCACAGGGGATAACGTACACCGGGGAGCTGTTTTTT
CASSPQGITYTGELFF
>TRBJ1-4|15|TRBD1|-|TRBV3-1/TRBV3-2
TGTGCCAGCAGCCAAGCGCCAGGGGGGGACGAAAAACTGTTTTTT
CASSQAPGGDEKLFF
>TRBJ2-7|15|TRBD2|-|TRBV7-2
TGTGCCAGCAGCGTTCTAGCGGGAGCGCAGGACGAGCAGTACTTC
CASSVLAGAQDEQYF
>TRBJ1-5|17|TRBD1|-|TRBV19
TGTGCCAGTAGTACCTCGGGACAGACGCCACCTAATCAGCCCCAGCATTTT
CASSTSGQTPPNQPQHF
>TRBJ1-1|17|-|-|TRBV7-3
TGTGCCGGACTAACGCAGGGTCGGAGCCTCGGGGGAACTGAAGCTTTCTTT
CAGLTQGRSLGGTEAFF
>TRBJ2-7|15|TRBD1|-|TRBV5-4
TGTGCCAGCAGCTTGACAGGGGGCGCCGAGAACGAGCAGTACTTC
CASSLTGGAENEQYF
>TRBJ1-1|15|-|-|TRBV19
TGTGCCAGTAATCAGGGTTCGGGAAGGGACACTGAAGCTTTCTTT
CASNQGSGRDTEAFF
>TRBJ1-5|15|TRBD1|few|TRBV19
TGTGCCAGTAGTATAGGGGACAGGGGGCATCAGCCCCAGCATTTT
CASSIGDRGHQPQHF
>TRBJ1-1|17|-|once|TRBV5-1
TGCGCCAGCAGCTTGGGGACGGGAGGGGGGTTGTACACTGAAGCTTTCTTT
CASSLGTGGGLYTEAFF
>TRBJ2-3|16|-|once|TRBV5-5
TGTGCCAGCAGCCCCATCGTCCCTGGGGCCGCAGATACGCAGTATTTT
CASSPIVPGAADTQYF
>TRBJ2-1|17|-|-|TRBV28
TGTGCCAGCAGTTTAAGGAGGACCAGCGGAGGGGGCGGTGAGCAGTTCTTC
CASSLRRTSGGGGEQFF
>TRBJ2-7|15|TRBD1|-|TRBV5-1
TGCGCCAGCAGCTTGGGGGGACAGGGGGTCTACGAGCAGTACTTC
CASSLGGQGVYEQYF
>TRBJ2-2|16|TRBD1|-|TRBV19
TGTGCCAGTAGTACCAGGGGACAGGGTTACACCGGGGAGCTGTTTTTT
CASSTRGQGYTGELFF
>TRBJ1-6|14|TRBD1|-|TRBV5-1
TGCGCCAGTTCTATGGACAGGGACGGTTCACCCCTCCACTTT
CASSMDRDGSPLHF
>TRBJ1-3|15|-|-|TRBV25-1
TGTGCCAGCAGTCTCGGGGTAACCTCTGGAAACACCATATATTTT
CASSLGVTSGNTIYF
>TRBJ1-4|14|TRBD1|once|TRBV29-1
TGCAGCGTACTGGACAGGGCAACTAATGAAAAACTGTTTTTT
CSVLDRATNEKLFF
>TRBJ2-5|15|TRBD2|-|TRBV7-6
TGTGCCAGCAGCTTGCTAGCGGGAGACGGGGAGACCCAGTACTTC
CASSLLAGDGETQYF
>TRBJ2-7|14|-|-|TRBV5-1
TGCGCCAGCAGCGCCACAGGGAGCTCCTACGAGCAGTACTTC
CASSATGSSYEQYF
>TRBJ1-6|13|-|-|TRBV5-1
TGCGCCAGCAGCTTAGAGGAGGATTCACCCCTCCACTTT
CASSLEEDSPLHF
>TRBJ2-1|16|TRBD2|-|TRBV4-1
TGCGCCAGCAGCCTCACGACTAGCGGGAGTGTGAATGAGCAGTTCTTC
CASSLTTSGSVNEQFF
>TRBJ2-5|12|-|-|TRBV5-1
TGCGCCAGCAGCTCCGATGAAGAGACCCAGTACTTC
CASSSDEETQYF
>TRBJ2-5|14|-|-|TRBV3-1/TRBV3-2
TGTGCCAGCAGCCAAGTAGGCGGGCAAGAGACCCAGTACTTC
CASSQVGGQETQYF
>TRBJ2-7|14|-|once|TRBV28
TGTGCCAGCAGTTTCGCAGGGCCAACCTACGAGCAGTACTTC
CASSFAGPTYEQYF
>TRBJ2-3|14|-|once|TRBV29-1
TGCAGCGCCCCGGGTTCAGTTGGCACAGATACGCAGTATTTT
CSAPGSVGTDTQYF
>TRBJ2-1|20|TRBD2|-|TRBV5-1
TGCGCCAGCAGCTCTAAGGGTTCCGGGACTAGCGGAACCTCCTACAATGAGCAGTTCTTC
CASSSKGSGTSGTSYNEQFF
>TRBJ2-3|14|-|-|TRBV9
TGTGCCAGCAGCGTAGTTCCTAGTGATGATACGCAGTATTTT
CASSVVPSDDTQYF
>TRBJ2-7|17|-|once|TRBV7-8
TGTGCCAGCAGCCGGGCGGGACACCTGCCATTCCCCTACGAGCAGTACTTC
CASSRAGHLPFPYEQYF
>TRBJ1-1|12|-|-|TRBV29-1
TGCAGCGTTGAGGGACGGGGAGTCGAAGCTTTCTTT
CSVEGRGVEAFF
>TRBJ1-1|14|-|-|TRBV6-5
TGTGCCAGCAGTTACCCGGGACAGAACACTGAAGCTTTCTTT
CASSYPGQNTEAFF